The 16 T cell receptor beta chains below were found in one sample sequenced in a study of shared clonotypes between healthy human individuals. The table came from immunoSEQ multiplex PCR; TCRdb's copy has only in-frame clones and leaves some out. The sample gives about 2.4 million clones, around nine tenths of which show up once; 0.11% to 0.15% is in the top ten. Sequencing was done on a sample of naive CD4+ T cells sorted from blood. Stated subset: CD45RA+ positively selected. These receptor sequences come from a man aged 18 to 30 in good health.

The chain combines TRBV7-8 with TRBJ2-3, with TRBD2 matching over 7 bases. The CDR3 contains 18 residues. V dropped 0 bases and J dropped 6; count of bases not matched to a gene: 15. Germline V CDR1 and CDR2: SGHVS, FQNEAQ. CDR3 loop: CASSLAPGAGFGSDTQYF. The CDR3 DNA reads TGTGCCAGCAGCTTAGCTCCGGGAGCGGGATTCGGCTCGGATACGCAGTATTTT.

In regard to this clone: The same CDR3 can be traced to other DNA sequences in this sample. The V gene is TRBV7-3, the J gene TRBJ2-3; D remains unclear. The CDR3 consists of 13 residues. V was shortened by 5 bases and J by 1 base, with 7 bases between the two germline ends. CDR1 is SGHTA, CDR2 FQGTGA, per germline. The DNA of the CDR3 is TGTGCCAGCAGCCCTGGGGGCACAGATACGCAGTATTTT. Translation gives CASSPGGTDTQYF.

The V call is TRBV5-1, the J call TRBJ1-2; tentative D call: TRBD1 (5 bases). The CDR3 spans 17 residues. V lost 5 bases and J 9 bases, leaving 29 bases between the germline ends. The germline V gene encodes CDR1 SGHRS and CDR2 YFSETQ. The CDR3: CASSLSPPGPSELSYTF. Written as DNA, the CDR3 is TGCGCCAGCAGTTTGTCGCCCCCGGGACCCTCAGAGTTGAGCTACACCTTC.

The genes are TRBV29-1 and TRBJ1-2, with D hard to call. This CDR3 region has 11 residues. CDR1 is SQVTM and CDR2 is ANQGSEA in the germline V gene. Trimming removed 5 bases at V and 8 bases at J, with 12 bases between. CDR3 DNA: TGCAGCGTTAATTTTCGAAGGGGCTACACCTTC. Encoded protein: CSVNFRRGYTF.

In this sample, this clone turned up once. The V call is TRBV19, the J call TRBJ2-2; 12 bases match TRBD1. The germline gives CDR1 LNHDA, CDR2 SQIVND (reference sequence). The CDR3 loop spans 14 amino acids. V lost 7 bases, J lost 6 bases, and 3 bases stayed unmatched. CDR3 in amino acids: CASTGTGGSGELFF. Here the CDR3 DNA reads TGTGCCAGTACTGGGACAGGGGGCTCCGGGGAGCTGTTTTTT.

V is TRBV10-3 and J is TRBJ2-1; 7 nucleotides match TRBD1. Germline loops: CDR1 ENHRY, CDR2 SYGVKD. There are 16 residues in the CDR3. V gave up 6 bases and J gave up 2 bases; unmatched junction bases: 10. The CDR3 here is CAISRTGPTAYNEQFF. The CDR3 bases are TGTGCCATCAGCAGGACAGGACCCACCGCCTACAATGAGCAGTTCTTC.

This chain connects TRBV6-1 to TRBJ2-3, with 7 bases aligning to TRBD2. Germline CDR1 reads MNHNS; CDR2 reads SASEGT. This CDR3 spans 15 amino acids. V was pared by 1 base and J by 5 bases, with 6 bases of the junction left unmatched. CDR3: CASSEGGGSGDTQYF. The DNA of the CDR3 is TGTGCCAGCAGTGAAGGGGGGGGGAGCGGAGATACGCAGTATTTT.

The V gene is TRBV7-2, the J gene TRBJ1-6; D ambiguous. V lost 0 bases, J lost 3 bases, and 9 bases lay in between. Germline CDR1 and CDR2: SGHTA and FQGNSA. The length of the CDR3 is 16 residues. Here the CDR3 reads CASSLAVYSYNSPLHF. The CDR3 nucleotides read TGTGCCAGCAGCTTAGCGGTCTACAGCTATAATTCACCCCTCCACTTT.

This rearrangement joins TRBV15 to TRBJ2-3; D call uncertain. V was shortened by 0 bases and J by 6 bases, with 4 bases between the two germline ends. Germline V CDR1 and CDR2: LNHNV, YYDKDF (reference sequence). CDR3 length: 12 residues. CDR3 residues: CATSRDSDTQYF. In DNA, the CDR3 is TGTGCCACCAGCAGAGATAGTGATACGCAGTATTTT.

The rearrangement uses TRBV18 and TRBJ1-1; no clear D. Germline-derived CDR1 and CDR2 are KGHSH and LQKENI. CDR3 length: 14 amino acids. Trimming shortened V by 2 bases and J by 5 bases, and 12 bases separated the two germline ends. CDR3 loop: CASSPGPLSTEAFF. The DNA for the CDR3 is TGTGCCAGCTCACCAGGACCCCTGTCGACTGAAGCTTTCTTT.

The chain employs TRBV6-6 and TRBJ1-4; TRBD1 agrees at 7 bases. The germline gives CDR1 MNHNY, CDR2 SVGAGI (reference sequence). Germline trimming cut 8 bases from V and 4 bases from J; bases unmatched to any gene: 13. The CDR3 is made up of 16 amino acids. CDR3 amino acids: CASRKGRGLGNEKLFF. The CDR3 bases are TGTGCCAGCCGCAAGGGGAGGGGGCTGGGTAATGAAAAACTGTTTTTT.

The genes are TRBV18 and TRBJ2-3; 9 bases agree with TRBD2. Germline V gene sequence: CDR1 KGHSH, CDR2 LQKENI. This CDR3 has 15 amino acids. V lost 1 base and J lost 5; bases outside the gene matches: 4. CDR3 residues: CASSPLAGALDTQYF. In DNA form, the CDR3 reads TGTGCCAGCTCACCACTAGCGGGGGCCCTAGATACGCAGTATTTT.

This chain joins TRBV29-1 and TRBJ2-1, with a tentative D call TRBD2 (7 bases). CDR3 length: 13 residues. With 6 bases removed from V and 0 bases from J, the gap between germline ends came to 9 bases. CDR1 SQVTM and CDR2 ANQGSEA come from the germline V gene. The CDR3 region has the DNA TGCAGCGTGAGGGGGGGCTCCTACAATGAGCAGTTCTTC. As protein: CSVRGGSYNEQFF.

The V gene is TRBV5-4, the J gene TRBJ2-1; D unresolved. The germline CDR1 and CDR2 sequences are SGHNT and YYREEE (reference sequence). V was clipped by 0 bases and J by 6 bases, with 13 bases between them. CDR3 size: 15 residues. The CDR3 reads CASSLEIEYVNEQFF. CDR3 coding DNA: TGTGCCAGCAGCTTGGAAATAGAATACGTCAATGAGCAGTTCTTC.

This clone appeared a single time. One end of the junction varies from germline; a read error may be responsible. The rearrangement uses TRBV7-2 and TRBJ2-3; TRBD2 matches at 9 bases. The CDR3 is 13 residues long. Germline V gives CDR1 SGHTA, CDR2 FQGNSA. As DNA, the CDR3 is TGTGCCAGCAGCTTGGGGACTAGCCGGGGCTCGCATTTT. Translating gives CASSLGTSRGSHF.

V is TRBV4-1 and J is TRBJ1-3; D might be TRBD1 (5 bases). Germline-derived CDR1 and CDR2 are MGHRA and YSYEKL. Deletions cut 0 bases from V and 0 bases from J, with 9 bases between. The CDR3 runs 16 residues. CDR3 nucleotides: TGCGCCAGCAGCCAAGAGGGGGATTACTCTGGAAACACCATATATTTT. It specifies CASSQEGDYSGNTIYF.